The clone carrying this T cell receptor (beta chain) was observed a handful of times. The data were taken from a study of T cells after yellow fever vaccination. TCRdb re-analysed the 5' RACE reads in MiXCR, keeping a single row per CDR3 protein. The sample includes roughly 320,000 distinct CDR3 sequences, roughly a tenth seen only once; the top ten take about 3.3%. The CDR3 is 12 amino acids. The V gene lost 5 bases and the J gene lost 6 bases, with 8 bases spanning the gap. Germline assignment: CDR1 MNHNY and CDR2 SVGAGI (reference sequence). This chain uses TRBV6-6 with TRBJ1-5; D is unclear. The sequence was collected from a man aged 18-30 years who received the YFV17D yellow fever vaccine. Material: CD4+ T cells sorted from PBMCs, obtained 45 days after the yellow fever booster vaccination. The CDR3 DNA reads as TGTGCCAGCAGTACCAACAGTCAGCCCCAGCATTTT. Translating gives CASSTNSQPQHF.